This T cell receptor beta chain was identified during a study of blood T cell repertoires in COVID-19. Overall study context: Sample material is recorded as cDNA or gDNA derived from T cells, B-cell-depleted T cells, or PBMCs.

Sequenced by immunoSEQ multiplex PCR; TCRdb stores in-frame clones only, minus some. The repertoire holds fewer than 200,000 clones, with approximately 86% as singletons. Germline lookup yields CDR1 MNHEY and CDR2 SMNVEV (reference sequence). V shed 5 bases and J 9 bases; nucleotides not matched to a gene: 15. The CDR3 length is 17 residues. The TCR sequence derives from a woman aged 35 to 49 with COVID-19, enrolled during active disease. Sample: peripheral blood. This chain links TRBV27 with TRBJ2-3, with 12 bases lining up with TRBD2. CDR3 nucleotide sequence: TGTGCCAGCAGTCTAAGGACTAGCGGGGACACCAGGGGAACGCAGTATTTT. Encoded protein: CASSLRTSGDTRGTQYF.